This record covers a single TCR beta chain. The target of this receptor is not known. One base away there is no much larger clone; base qualities are not given. Using the deep immunoSEQ assay, TCR CDR3 regions were amplified from genomic DNA by multiplex PCR. Extracted genomic DNA from each cell subset was distributed evenly across all wells of several immunoSEQ 96-well plates, and each plate was treated as a replicate. For sorted subsets, each replicate PCR was loaded with roughly 0.2 ug genomic DNA, equivalent to about 33,000 T cell genomes. The purified libraries were quantified using a Qubit 3.0 fluorometer, sized with a Bioanalyzer 2100, and then quantified again using the KAPA Library Quantification kit. Every immunoSEQ 96-well plate was sequenced on a separate single-read 150-cycle Illumina NextSeq 550 flow cell. As for the original processing: Because only junctional sequences without quality scores were contained in the immunoSEQ output, filtering matching that applied to full-length reads could not be performed. Sequences were annotated with PyIR, a Python wrapper for IgBLAST v1.9, using IMGT germline references to assign V/J genes and CDR3. Any read was removed if the V/J assignment was weak (E-value above 1e-6), the CDR3 was missing, or the read contained stop codons, out-of-frame junctions, or ambiguous translated residues. A V3J clonotype was defined by an identical inferred V gene, J gene, and CDR3 amino acid sequence. Percentage overlap between repertoires was calculated by dividing the number of shared unique clonotypes by the size of the smaller repertoire. Three approaches were used to assess repertoire richness: RTK rarefaction, the Chao1 estimator, and Recon v2.1 estimates of unobserved clonotypes. Generation probabilities for all TCRbeta clonotypes obtained by the gDNA method from a few donors were computed using OLGA. TCRdb limited this immuneACCESS table to in-frame rearrangements with V and J called. A share of clones is missing; checked studies link under half to unresolved V genes, and the rest is unexplained. Clone size and the V and J calls come from that table; the DNA yielded D and trimming. The sample yields approximately 2,300,000 clones; under 95% were counted once. 0.37% of the sample is taken by the ten largest.

Donors were healthy HIV-negative adults with no recently reported acute infections or vaccinations. All donors were Caucasian adults living in Nashville, Tennessee, USA. Magnetic negative selection was used to enrich CD4+ T cells, after which naive cells were positively selected on CD45RA and the negative fraction became the memory subset. Blood was collected by leukapheresis, and PBMCs were isolated by Ficoll-Histopaque density gradient centrifugation and then cryopreserved in liquid nitrogen vapor phase. Analytical flow cytometry was used to check the purity and quantity of each magnetically sorted T cell population. Genomic DNA was isolated from each sorted fraction and quantified by UV absorbance on a Nanodrop 2000c. This specimen comes from a study of shared clonotypes between healthy human individuals (dated by TCRdb to the early 2020s). Concerning the study at large: The cohort comprised a couple of women and a few men aged 18 to 49 years. For each donor, CD4 naive and CD4 memory were each given three plates, CD8 naive was given two plates, and CD8 memory was given one plate. To estimate repertoire size and how much clonotype sharing occurs between individuals, the study deeply sequenced the blood TCR repertoires of several healthy adults. To increase sequencing depth and limit assay-specific biases, TCR repertoire library preparation and sequencing were carried out by different laboratories using diverse techniques. Per donor, leukapheresis produced somewhere between about 0.94 and 9 billion PBMCs.

Trimming removed 0 bases from V and 4 bases from J, leaving 5 bases between the germline ends. Taken from the germline V gene (reference sequence), the CDR1 and CDR2 loops are SGHAT and FQDESV. Taken from cysteine to phenylalanine, the CDR3 has 13 residues. The entry retains the CDR3 DNA only, 39 bases that are in frame from base 1. General conclusions and limits of the study: Higher generation probabilities were observed for clonotypes shared by all four sorted-subset donors than for non-shared clonotypes. When several donors were compared, the shared fraction of clonotypes was 5% to 6.5% for naive CD4, approximately 3.5% for naive CD8, 2% to 2.5% for memory CD4, and less than 0.5% for memory CD8. Even with the large sequencing depth, rarefaction of the sorted-subset datasets indicated that sequencing was incomplete. Sampling was restricted to blood, and TCR repertoires in tissue are likely to differ from TCR repertoires in blood. Because the study included only a small number of donors, the genetic and exposure-history diversity represented was limited. Naive subsets generally had larger estimated clonotype richness than memory subsets did. Based on pairwise subsampling, the degree of clonotype sharing among donors was expected to be affected by sequencing depth.

Sequenced input: naive CD4+ T cells from PBMCs. In the paper's terms, the cell subset or site label means: CD45RA+ positively selected. The V gene is TRBV11-1 and the J gene is TRBJ2-3, with the D gene too uncertain to name. The sequence was obtained from a man aged 18 to 29 in good health. Some clones in this sample may be carry-over from other donors' samples. The sequenced DNA is TGTGCCAGCAGCTTAGCCCCCGCAGATACGCAGTATTTT. This codes for CASSLAPADTQYF. With the portions outside the CDR3 filled from the reference TRBV11-1 and TRBJ2-3 genes, the complete variable region becomes EAEVAQSPRYKITEKSQAVAFWCDPISGHATLYWYRQILGQGPELLVQFQDESVVDDSQLPKDRFSAERLKGVDSTLKIQPAELGDSAMYLCASSLAPADTQYFGPGTRLTVL.